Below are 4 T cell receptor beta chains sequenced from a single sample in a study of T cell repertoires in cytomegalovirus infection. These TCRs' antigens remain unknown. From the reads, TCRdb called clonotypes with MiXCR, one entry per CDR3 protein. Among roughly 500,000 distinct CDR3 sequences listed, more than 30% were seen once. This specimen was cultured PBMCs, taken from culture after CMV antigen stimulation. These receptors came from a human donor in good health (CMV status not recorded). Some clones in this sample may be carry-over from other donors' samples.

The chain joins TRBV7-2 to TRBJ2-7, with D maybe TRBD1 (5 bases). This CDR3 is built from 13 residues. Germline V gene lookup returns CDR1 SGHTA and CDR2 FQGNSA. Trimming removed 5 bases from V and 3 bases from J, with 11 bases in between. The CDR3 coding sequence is TGTGCCAGCAGCCCAGCAAGGGGCTACGAGCAGTACTTC. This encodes CASSPARGYEQYF. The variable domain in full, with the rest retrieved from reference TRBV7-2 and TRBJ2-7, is GAGVSQSPSNKVTEKGKDVELRCDPISGHTALYWYRQSLGQGLEFLIYFQGNSAPDKSGLPSDRFSAERTGGSVSTLTIQRTQQEDSAVYLCASSPARGYEQYFGPGTRLTVT.

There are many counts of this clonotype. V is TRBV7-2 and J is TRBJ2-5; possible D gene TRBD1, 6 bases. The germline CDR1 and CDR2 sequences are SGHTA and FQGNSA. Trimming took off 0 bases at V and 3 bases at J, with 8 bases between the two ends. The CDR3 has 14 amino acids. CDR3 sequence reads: CASSLAHREETQYF. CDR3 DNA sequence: TGTGCCAGCAGCTTAGCCCACAGGGAAGAGACCCAGTACTTC.

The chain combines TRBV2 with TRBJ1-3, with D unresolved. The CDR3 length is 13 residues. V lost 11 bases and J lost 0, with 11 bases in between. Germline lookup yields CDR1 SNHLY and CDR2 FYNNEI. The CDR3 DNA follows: TGTGCCTCCGAACAGAACTCTGGAAACACCATATATTTT. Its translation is CASEQNSGNTIYF.

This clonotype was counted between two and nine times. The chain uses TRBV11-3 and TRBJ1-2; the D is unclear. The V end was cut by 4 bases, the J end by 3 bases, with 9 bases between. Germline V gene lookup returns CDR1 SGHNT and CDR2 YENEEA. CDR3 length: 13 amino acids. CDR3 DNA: TGTGCCAGCAGCTCCGACAAATACTATGGCTACACCTTC. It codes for CASSSDKYYGYTF. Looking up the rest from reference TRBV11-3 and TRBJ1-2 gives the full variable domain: EAGVVQSPRYKIIEKKQPVAFWCNPISGHNTLYWYLQNLGQGPELLIRYENEEAVDDSQLPKDRFSAERLKGVDSTLKIQPAELGDSAVYLCASSSDKYYGYTFGSGTRLTVV.